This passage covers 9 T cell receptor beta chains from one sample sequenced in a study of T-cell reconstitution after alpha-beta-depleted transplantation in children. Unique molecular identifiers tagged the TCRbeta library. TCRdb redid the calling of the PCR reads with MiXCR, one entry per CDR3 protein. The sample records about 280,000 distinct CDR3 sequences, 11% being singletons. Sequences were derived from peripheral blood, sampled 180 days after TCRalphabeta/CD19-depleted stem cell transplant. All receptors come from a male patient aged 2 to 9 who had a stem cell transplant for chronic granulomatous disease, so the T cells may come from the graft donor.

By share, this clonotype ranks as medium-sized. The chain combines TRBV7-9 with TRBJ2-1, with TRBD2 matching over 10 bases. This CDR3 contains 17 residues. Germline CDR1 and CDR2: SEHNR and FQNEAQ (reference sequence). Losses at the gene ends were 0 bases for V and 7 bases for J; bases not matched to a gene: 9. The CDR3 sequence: CASSLAALAGEGNEQFF. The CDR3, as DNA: TGTGCCAGCAGCTTAGCAGCGCTAGCGGGAGAAGGGAATGAGCAGTTCTTC.

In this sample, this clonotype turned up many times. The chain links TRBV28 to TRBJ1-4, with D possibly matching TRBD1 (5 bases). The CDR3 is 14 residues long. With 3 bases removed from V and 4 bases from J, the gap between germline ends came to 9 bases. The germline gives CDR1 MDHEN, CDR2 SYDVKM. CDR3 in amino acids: CASSFQGYNEKLFF. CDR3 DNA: TGTGCCAGCAGTTTTCAGGGCTATAATGAAAAACTGTTTTTT.

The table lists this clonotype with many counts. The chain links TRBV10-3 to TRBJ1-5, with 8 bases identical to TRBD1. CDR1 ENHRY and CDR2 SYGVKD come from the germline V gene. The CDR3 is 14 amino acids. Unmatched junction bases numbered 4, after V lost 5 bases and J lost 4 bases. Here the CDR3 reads CAISPDRGNQPQHF. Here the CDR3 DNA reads TGTGCCATCAGTCCCGACAGGGGAAATCAGCCCCAGCATTTT.

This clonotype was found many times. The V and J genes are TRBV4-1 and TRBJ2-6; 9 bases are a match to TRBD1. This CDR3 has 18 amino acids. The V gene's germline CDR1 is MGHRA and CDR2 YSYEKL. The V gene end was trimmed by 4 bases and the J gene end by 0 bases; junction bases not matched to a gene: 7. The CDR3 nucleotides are TGCGCCAGCAGCCTCCCGGGACAGGGCCTCTCTGGGGCCAACGTCCTGACTTTC. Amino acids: CASSLPGQGLSGANVLTF.

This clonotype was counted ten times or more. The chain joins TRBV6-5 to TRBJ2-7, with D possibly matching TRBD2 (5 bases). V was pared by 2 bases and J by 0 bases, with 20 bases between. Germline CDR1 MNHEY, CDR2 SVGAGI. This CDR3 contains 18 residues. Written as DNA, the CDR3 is TGTGCCAGCAGTTACCATATCGCAGACGAGGGTATCTCCTACGAGCAGTACTTC. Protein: CASSYHIADEGISYEQYF.

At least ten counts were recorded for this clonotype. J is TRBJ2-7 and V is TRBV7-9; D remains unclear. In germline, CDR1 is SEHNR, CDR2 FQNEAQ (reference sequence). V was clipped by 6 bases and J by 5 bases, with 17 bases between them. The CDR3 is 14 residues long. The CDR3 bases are TGTGCCAGCAGACCCTTGATGGGAAGCGACGAGCAGTACTTC. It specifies CASRPLMGSDEQYF. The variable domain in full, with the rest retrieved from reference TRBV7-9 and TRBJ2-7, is DTGVSQNPRHKITKRGQNVTFRCDPISEHNRLYWYRQTLGQGPEFLTYFQNEAQLEKSRLLSDRFSAERPKGSFSTLEIQRTEQGDSAMYLCASRPLMGSDEQYFGPGTRLTVT.

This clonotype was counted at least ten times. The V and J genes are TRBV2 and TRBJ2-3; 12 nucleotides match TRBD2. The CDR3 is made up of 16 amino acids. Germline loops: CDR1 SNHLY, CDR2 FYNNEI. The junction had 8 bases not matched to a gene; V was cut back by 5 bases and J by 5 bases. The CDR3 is CASSLAGGPLGDTQYF. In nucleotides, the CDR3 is TGTGCCAGCAGTCTAGCGGGAGGGCCTCTTGGAGATACGCAGTATTTT.

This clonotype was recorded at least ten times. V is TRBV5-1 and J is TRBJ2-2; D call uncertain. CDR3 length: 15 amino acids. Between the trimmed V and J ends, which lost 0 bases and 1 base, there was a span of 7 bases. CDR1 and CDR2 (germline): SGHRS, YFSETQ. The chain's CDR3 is CASSLGLVNTGELFF. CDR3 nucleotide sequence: TGCGCCAGCAGCTTGGGGCTAGTGAACACCGGGGAGCTGTTTTTT.

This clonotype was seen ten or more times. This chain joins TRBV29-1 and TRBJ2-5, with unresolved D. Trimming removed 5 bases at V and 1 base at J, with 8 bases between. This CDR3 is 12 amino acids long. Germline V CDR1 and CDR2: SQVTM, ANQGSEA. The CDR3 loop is CSVITAQETQYF. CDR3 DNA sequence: TGCAGCGTTATCACAGCCCAAGAGACCCAGTACTTC.